The 28 T cell receptor beta chains below were found in one sample sequenced in a study of control samples from healthy donors and cancer patients. Generated by immunoSEQ multiplex PCR, the TCRdb table keeps only in-frame clones and is missing some. The sample lists 150,000 to 200,000 clones; 96% were seen once. The sequenced sample was blood. Every receptor here comes from a woman in her thirties in good health.

This rearrangement joins TRBV19 to TRBJ1-1, with D unclear. Trimming pared 5 bases from V and 2 bases from J, leaving 12 bases between. Per the germline V gene, CDR1 is LNHDA and CDR2 is SQIVND (reference sequence). The CDR3 spans 14 residues. This CDR3 reads CASSARTANTEAFF. The DNA of the CDR3 is TGTGCCAGTAGTGCTCGGACGGCTAACACTGAAGCTTTCTTT.

This chain connects TRBV7-9 to TRBJ1-5, with D hard to call. The V gene lost 1 base and the J gene lost 3 bases, with 7 bases spanning the gap. The CDR3 spans 14 residues. Germline CDR1 SEHNR, CDR2 FQNEAQ (reference sequence). The CDR3: CASSLEGINQPQHF. The DNA for the CDR3 is TGTGCCAGCAGCTTAGAGGGAATCAATCAGCCCCAGCATTTT.

In nucleotides, the CDR3 is TGTGCCAGTAGTTTATTAAAAAATGAGCAGTTCTTC. Protein sequence: CASSLLKNEQFF. The V call is TRBV19, the J call TRBJ2-1; D is ambiguous. V lost 5 bases and J 7 bases, leaving 9 bases between the germline ends. This CDR3 comprises 12 residues. Looked up from germline, CDR1 is LNHDA and CDR2 is SQIVND (reference sequence).

The V call is TRBV9, the J call TRBJ1-4; weak D call: TRBD1 (6 bases). Trimming shortened V by 3 bases and J by 3 bases, and 9 bases separated the two germline ends. Germline-derived CDR1 and CDR2 are SGDLS and YYNGEE. This CDR3 spans 14 amino acids. The CDR3 DNA reads as TGTGCCAGCAGCGAACAGGGACCTAATGAAAAACTGTTTTTT. It is translated as CASSEQGPNEKLFF.

The rearrangement joins TRBV24-1 to TRBJ2-3; D remains ambiguous. From germline, CDR1 is KGHDR and CDR2 SFDVKD. The CDR3 covers 13 residues. V shed 1 base and J shed 4 bases, with 5 bases lying between them. In DNA, the CDR3 is TGTGCCACCAGTGATTTCCAGGCAGATACGCAGTATTTT. Residues: CATSDFQADTQYF.

This chain links TRBV2 with TRBJ2-1; D gene ambiguous. Germline V gene sequence: CDR1 SNHLY, CDR2 FYNNEI. There are 16 residues in the CDR3. V was shortened by 6 bases and J by 4 bases, with 19 bases between the two germline ends. The CDR3: CASRQRESVGYNEQFF. In DNA, the CDR3 is TGTGCCAGCAGACAAAGAGAATCAGTAGGTTACAATGAGCAGTTCTTC. The entire variable domain, with the rest obtained from reference TRBV2 and TRBJ2-1, is as follows: EPEVTQTPSHQVTQMGQEVILRCVPISNHLYFYWYRQILGQKVEFLVSFYNNEISEKSEIFDDQFSVERPDGSNFTLKIRSTKLEDSAMYFCASRQRESVGYNEQFFGPGTRLTVL.

The CDR3 DNA sequence: TGCAGCGTTGGGGGACAGTCCCATGAAAAACTGTTTTTT. Translated, it gives CSVGGQSHEKLFF. The chain carries TRBV29-1 and TRBJ1-4, with 7 nucleotides matching TRBD1. From germline, CDR1 is SQVTM and CDR2 ANQGSEA. CDR3 length: 13 amino acids. J was trimmed by 6 bases and V by 4 bases; bases with no gene match: 5. The full variable domain, its missing parts supplied by reference TRBV29-1 and TRBJ1-4, is SAVISQKPSRDICQRGTSLTIQCQVDSQVTMMFWYRQQPGQSLTLIATANQGSEATYESGFVIDKFPISRPNLTFSTLTVSNMSPEDSSIYLCSVGGQSHEKLFFGSGTQLSVL.

The chain carries TRBV7-2 and TRBJ1-1; D might be TRBD1 (5 bases). Germline V gene sequence: CDR1 SGHTA, CDR2 FQGNSA. The CDR3 length is 15 residues. V lost 5 bases to trimming and J lost 0 bases, with 13 bases between them. Here the CDR3 reads CASSPPGRLNTEAFF. In DNA, the CDR3 is TGTGCCAGCAGCCCACCAGGGAGGCTGAACACTGAAGCTTTCTTT.

This rearrangement joins TRBV12-3 or TRBV12-4 to TRBJ1-3, with D hard to call. V lost 7 bases, J lost 4 bases, and 8 bases lay in between. CDR3 size: 12 residues. The CDR3 sequence is CASTPPGNTIYF. CDR3 in DNA: TGTGCCAGCACCCCTCCAGGAAACACCATATATTTT.

V and J are TRBV10-2 and TRBJ1-2, with D maybe TRBD1 (5 bases). The CDR3 runs 14 residues. V lost 5 bases to trimming and J lost 4 bases, with 14 bases between them. Germline lookup yields CDR1 WSHSY and CDR2 SAAADI. As DNA, the CDR3 is TGCGCCAGCAGTAGGGACCTTTCCAGCTATGGCTACACCTTC. Amino acid sequence: CASSRDLSSYGYTF.

The rearrangement links TRBV6-5 to TRBJ1-2, with D unclear. Deletions cut 8 bases from V and 2 bases from J, with 6 bases between. Germline assignment: CDR1 MNHEY and CDR2 SVGAGI. The CDR3 runs to 11 residues. DNA for the CDR3: TGTGCCAGCGGGCAGAACTATGGCTACACCTTC. It translates to CASGQNYGYTF.

CDR3 region: CASSQETGHYGYTF. For the CDR3, the DNA is TGTGCCAGCAGCCAAGAGACAGGGCACTATGGCTACACCTTC. The V and J genes are TRBV3-1 (or the pseudogene TRBV3-2) and TRBJ1-2, with 7 bases that match TRBD1. CDR3 size: 14 residues. V shed 0 bases and J 3 bases; nucleotides not matched to a gene: 1. Per germline, CDR1 LGHDT and CDR2 YNNKEL (reference sequence).

This clone was recorded only once. This chain joins TRBV11-2 and TRBJ1-3; 7 positions agree with TRBD1. The CDR3 is 15 amino acids. V shed 4 bases and J 1 base; nucleotides not matched to a gene: 4. The V gene's germline CDR1 is SGHAT and CDR2 FQNNGV. The CDR3 loop reads CASSSQGVSGNTIYF. CDR3 DNA sequence: TGTGCCAGCAGCTCCCAGGGGGTATCTGGAAACACCATATATTTT.

V and J are TRBV12-5 and TRBJ2-5; D uncertain. The germline gives CDR1 LGHNT, CDR2 FRNRAP. The length of the CDR3 is 11 residues. With 1 base removed from V and 5 bases from J, the gap between germline ends came to 2 bases. CDR3 DNA sequence: TGTGCTAGTGGTTTGGGGGAGACCCAGTACTTC. Amino acid sequence: CASGLGETQYF.

The rearrangement links TRBV19 to TRBJ1-4, with D possibly matching TRBD1 (6 bases). This CDR3 spans 14 amino acids. CDR1 is LNHDA and CDR2 is SQIVND in the germline V gene (reference sequence). The V gene lost 5 bases and the J gene lost 1 base, with 8 bases spanning the gap. The CDR3: CASSVDRTNEKLFF. The CDR3 nucleotides are TGTGCCAGTAGTGTGGACAGAACTAATGAAAAACTGTTTTTT.

The rearrangement uses TRBV2 and TRBJ2-5, with TRBD2 matching 10 bases. The CDR3 totals 14 residues. J was trimmed by 2 bases and V by 4 bases; bases with no gene match: 1. Looked up from germline, CDR1 is SNHLY and CDR2 is FYNNEI. CDR3: CASSVAGGQETQYF. In DNA, the CDR3 is TGTGCCAGCAGTGTAGCGGGAGGACAAGAGACCCAGTACTTC. The variable domain in full, completed from reference TRBV2 and TRBJ2-5, reads EPEVTQTPSHQVTQMGQEVILRCVPISNHLYFYWYRQILGQKVEFLVSFYNNEISEKSEIFDDQFSVERPDGSNFTLKIRSTKLEDSAMYFCASSVAGGQETQYFGPGTRLLVL.

CDR3 sequence reads: CASSQTSVVKNEQFF. The CDR3 nucleotides are TGCGCCAGCAGCCAGACTAGCGTGGTAAAGAATGAGCAGTTCTTC. The V and J genes are TRBV4-1 and TRBJ2-1; 8 positions match TRBD2. The CDR3 runs to 15 residues. Trimming took 3 bases from V and 7 from J; bases not matched to a gene: 8. Germline CDR1 MGHRA, CDR2 YSYEKL.

This sequence joins TRBV10-3 and TRBJ1-1; D remains ambiguous. Germline V gene data show CDR1 as ENHRY and CDR2 as SYGVKD. This CDR3 is 14 amino acids long. Trimming shortened V by 6 bases and J by 4 bases, and 15 bases separated the two germline ends. The CDR3 here is CAIRRLKGPTEAFF. CDR3 DNA: TGTGCCATCAGGAGGCTAAAAGGGCCCACTGAAGCTTTCTTT.

The sample holds a few counts of this clone. The chain links TRBV5-1 to TRBJ2-2; 8 bases match TRBD1. The CDR3 consists of 16 residues. V lost 0 bases, J lost 5 bases, and 6 bases stayed unmatched. The germline V gene encodes CDR1 SGHRS and CDR2 YFSETQ. The CDR3 loop reads CASSLGSTGGTGELFF. CDR3 in DNA: TGCGCCAGCAGCTTGGGTTCAACAGGGGGAACCGGGGAGCTGTTTTTT.

The rearrangement uses TRBV5-6 and TRBJ1-3; maybe TRBD1 (5 bases). This CDR3 region has 15 residues. Germline CDR1 reads SGHDT; CDR2 reads YYEEEE. Between the trimmed V and J ends, which lost 4 bases and 0 bases, there was a span of 11 bases. CDR3 sequence reads: CASSVWGGSGNTIYF. CDR3 in DNA: TGTGCCAGCAGCGTTTGGGGCGGCTCTGGAAACACCATATATTTT.

The rearrangement links TRBV29-1 to TRBJ2-2, with unresolved D. The V end lost 6 bases, the J end lost 4 bases, and 15 bases lay between the germline ends. CDR1 is SQVTM and CDR2 is ANQGSEA in the germline V gene. The CDR3 runs 14 residues. CDR3 residues: CSVKDGRTTGELFF. The CDR3 bases are TGCAGCGTGAAGGACGGTAGAACCACCGGGGAGCTGTTTTTT.

This clone has only one observation. The rearrangement uses TRBV24-1 and TRBJ2-1; TRBD2 matches at 8 bases. The CDR3 length is 16 residues. CDR1 is KGHDR and CDR2 is SFDVKD in the germline V gene. J was trimmed by 4 bases and V by 8 bases; bases with no gene match: 12. The CDR3 reads CATTSMGASGYNEQFF. In nucleotides, the CDR3 is TGTGCCACCACGTCCATGGGGGCTAGCGGGTACAATGAGCAGTTCTTC.

This chain uses TRBV23-1 with TRBJ1-5, with D perhaps matching TRBD1 (6 bases). TRBV23-1 is assigned to the ORF class and has an uncertain function. V lost 0 bases and J 7 bases, leaving 13 bases between the germline ends. This CDR3 comprises 15 residues. The chain's CDR3 is CASSQSRTGRQPQHF. The CDR3 nucleotides are TGCGCCAGCAGTCAATCTCGAACAGGGAGACAGCCCCAGCATTTT.

V gene TRBV15 combines with J gene TRBJ1-1, with 7 nucleotides matching TRBD1. This CDR3 comprises 18 residues. Looked up from germline, CDR1 is LNHNV and CDR2 is YYDKDF (reference sequence). The J segment lost 5 bases and the V segment lost 0 bases, leaving 15 bases of the junction unmatched. The CDR3 sequence is CATSRDPRETGTSTEAFF. The DNA for the CDR3 is TGTGCCACCAGCAGAGATCCGAGGGAGACAGGGACGAGTACTGAAGCTTTCTTT.

The rearrangement joins TRBV11-2 to TRBJ2-1, with TRBD2 matching over 9 bases. V lost 2 bases, J lost 7 bases, and 6 bases stayed unmatched. This CDR3 has 15 amino acids. Germline V lookup: CDR1 SGHAT, CDR2 FQNNGV. The CDR3 region is CASSLWAGGWNEQFF. In DNA, the CDR3 is TGTGCCAGCAGCTTATGGGCGGGGGGGTGGAATGAGCAGTTCTTC.

The V call is TRBV5-4, the J call TRBJ1-3; possible D gene TRBD1, 5 bases. The V end lost 0 bases, the J end lost 7 bases, and 14 bases lay between the germline ends. The CDR3 loop spans 15 amino acids. Germline V lookup: CDR1 SGHNT, CDR2 YYREEE (reference sequence). The CDR3 loop is CASSLAGAGVNTIYF. CDR3 coding DNA: TGTGCCAGCAGCTTGGCTGGGGCGGGGGTTAACACCATATATTTT.

About this clone itself: This sample includes further DNA sequences coding for the same CDR3. The V call is TRBV6-5, the J call TRBJ1-4, with D possibly TRBD1 on 5 matching bases. V was pared by 0 bases and J by 8 bases, with 13 bases between. The germline V gene has CDR1 MNHEY and CDR2 SVGAGI. This CDR3 is built from 15 residues. CDR3 coding DNA: TGTGCCAGCAGTTACTCAGGCAGGGTTGGGGAAAAACTGTTTTTT. This codes for CASSYSGRVGEKLFF.

V gene TRBV9 combines with J gene TRBJ2-3; D unresolved. CDR3 length equals 15 residues. V was pared by 3 bases and J by 11 bases, with 22 bases between. Germline V gene sequence: CDR1 SGDLS, CDR2 YYNGEE. CDR3 protein: CASSAEPFAGRGQYF. The CDR3 DNA reads TGTGCCAGCAGCGCGGAGCCCTTCGCAGGACGAGGGCAGTATTTT.